This TCR beta chain derives from a study of OX40 agonist ivuxolimab in advanced cancers. Looking at the study overall: At 0.01 to 10 mg/kg, ivuxolimab was administered intravenously to patients every 2 weeks. Broader study findings: In general, CD8+ T cells held more expanded clones than CD4+ did, on average. Low normalized T-cell clonal expansion was also seen in some nonresponders.

The length of the CDR3 is 16 residues. Germline V gives CDR1 SSHAT, CDR2 FNYEAQ (reference sequence). Concerning this clone itself: Its specificity is not known. One end of the junction is discordant with germline, which a read error may explain.

The data were produced by immunoSEQ multiplex PCR, yet TCRdb's version contains in-frame clones alone and is incomplete. The sample shows around 70,000 clones, about 91% of them seen only once. The specimen was CD4+ or CD8+ T cells sorted from blood, collected in a trial of the OX40 agonist ivuxolimab. The rearrangement uses TRBV7-7 and TRBJ2-2, with D perhaps matching TRBD1 (6 bases). This clonotype was sampled from an adult with an advanced solid tumor such as melanoma, head and neck, liver or kidney cancer. The CDR3 sequence: CASSLGTIANTGELFF. CDR3 DNA: TGTGCTAGCAGCCTCGGGACAATCGCGAACACCGGGGAGCTGTTTTTT.